The sequence of this T cell receptor beta chain was determined in a study of T cell changes during pregnancy in multiple sclerosis. Germline CDR1 SQVTM, CDR2 ANQGSEA. Trimming removed 8 bases from V and 3 bases from J; junction bases left unmatched: 4. This CDR3 spans 14 amino acids. The assay was immunoSEQ multiplex PCR, and TCRdb's table has in-frame clones only and misses some. In the table there are just over 65,000 clones, under 95% of which are singletons. The source of this sequence is a female donor with multiple sclerosis, enrolled in a pregnancy study. The rearrangement joins TRBV29-1 to TRBJ2-3; TRBD2 agrees at 14 bases. The sample was peripheral blood, taken in the second trimester of pregnancy. CDR3 coding DNA: TGCAGCTTTCGACTAGCGGGGGGGACAGATACGCAGTATTTT. Its translation is CSFRLAGGTDTQYF.